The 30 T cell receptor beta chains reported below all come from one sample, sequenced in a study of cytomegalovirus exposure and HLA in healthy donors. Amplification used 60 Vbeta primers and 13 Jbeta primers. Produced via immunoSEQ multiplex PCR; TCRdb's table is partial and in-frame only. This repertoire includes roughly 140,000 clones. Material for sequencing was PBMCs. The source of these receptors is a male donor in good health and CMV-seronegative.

DNA for the CDR3: TGTGCCAGTAGTTCCCTCAGTGTAATCGAGCAGTACTTC. Translation gives CASSSLSVIEQYF. This chain connects TRBV19 to TRBJ2-7; no clear D. Between the trimmed V and J ends, which lost 5 bases and 6 bases, there was a span of 14 bases. The CDR3 loop spans 13 amino acids. CDR1 and CDR2 from the germline V gene are LNHDA and SQIVND (reference sequence).

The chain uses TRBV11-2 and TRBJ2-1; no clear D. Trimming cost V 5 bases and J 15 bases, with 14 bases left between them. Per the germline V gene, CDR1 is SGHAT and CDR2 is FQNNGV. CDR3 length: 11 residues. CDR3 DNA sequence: TGTGCCAGCAGCGGTGTTAGCTACGCGTTCTTC. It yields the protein CASSGVSYAFF.

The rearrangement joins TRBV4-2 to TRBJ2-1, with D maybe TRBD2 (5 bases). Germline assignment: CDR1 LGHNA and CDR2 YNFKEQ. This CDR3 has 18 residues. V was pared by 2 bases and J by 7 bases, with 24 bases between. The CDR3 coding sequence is TGTGCCAGCAGCCAAACCCTCGTGCCGGCCCTGGAGGAGAATGAGCAGTTCTTC. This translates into CASSQTLVPALEENEQFF.

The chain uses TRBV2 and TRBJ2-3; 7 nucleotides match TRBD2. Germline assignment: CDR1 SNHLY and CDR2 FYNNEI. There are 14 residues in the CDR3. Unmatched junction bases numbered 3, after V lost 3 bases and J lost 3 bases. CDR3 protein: CASSEIGGTDTQYF. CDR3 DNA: TGTGCCAGCAGTGAGATCGGGGGGACAGATACGCAGTATTTT.

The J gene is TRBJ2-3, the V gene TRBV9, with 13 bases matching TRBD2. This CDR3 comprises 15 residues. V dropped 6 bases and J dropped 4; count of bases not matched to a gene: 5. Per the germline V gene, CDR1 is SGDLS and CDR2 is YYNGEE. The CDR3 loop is CASTTLAGGPDTQYF. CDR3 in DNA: TGTGCCAGCACCACACTAGCGGGAGGGCCAGATACGCAGTATTTT.

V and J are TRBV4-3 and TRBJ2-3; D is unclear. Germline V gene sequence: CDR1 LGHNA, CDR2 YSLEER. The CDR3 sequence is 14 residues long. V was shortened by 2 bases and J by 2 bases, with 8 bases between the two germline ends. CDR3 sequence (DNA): TGCGCCAGCAGCCAACTACAGTACACAGATACGCAGTATTTT. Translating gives CASSQLQYTDTQYF.

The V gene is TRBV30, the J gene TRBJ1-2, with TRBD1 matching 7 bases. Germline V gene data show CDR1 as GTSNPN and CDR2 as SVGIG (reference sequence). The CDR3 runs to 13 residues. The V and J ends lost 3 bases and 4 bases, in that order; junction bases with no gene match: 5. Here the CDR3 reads CAWRVQGSYGYTF. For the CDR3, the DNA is TGTGCCTGGAGGGTACAGGGGAGCTATGGCTACACCTTC.

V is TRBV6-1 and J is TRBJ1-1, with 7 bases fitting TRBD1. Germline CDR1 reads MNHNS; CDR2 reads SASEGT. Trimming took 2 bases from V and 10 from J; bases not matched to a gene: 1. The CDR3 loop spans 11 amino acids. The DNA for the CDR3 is TGTGCCAGCAGTGAACAGGGGGGAGCTTTCTTT. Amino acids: CASSEQGGAFF.

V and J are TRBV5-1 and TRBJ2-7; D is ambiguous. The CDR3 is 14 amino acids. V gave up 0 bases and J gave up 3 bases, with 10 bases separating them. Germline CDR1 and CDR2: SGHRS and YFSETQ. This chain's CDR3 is CASSLVGEDYEQYF. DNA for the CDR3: TGCGCCAGCAGCTTGGTTGGTGAGGACTACGAGCAGTACTTC.

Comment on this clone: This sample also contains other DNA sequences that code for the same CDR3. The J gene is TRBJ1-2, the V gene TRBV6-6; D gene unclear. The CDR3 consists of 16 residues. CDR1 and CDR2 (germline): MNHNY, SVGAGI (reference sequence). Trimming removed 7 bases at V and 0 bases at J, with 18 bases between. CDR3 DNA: TGTGCCAGCACCCCGTTGCAGGCCGAGACTAACTATGGCTACACCTTC. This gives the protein CASTPLQAETNYGYTF.

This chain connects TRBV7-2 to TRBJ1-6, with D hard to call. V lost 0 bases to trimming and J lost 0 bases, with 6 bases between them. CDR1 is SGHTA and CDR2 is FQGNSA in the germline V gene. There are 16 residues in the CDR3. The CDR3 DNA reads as TGTGCCAGCAGCTTAGCGCTCAGCTCCTATAATTCACCCCTCCACTTT. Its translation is CASSLALSSYNSPLHF. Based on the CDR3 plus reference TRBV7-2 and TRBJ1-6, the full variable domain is GAGVSQSPSNKVTEKGKDVELRCDPISGHTALYWYRQSLGQGLEFLIYFQGNSAPDKSGLPSDRFSAERTGGSVSTLTIQRTQQEDSAVYLCASSLALSSYNSPLHFGNGTRLTVT.

CDR3 region: CSVELLAGGEQYF. The CDR3 nucleotides are TGCAGCGTTGAATTGCTAGCGGGAGGCGAGCAGTACTTC. V usage is TRBV29-1 and J usage is TRBJ2-7; 11 bases map to TRBD2. The CDR3 contains 13 residues. Germline CDR1 reads SQVTM; CDR2 reads ANQGSEA. V was clipped by 2 bases and J by 6 bases; unmatched bases: 3.

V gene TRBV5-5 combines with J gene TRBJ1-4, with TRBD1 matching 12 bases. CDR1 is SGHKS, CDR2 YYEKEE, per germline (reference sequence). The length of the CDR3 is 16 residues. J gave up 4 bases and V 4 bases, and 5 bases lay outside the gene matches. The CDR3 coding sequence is TGTGCCAGCAGCGGGACAGGGGGCGCGATTAATGAAAAACTGTTTTTT. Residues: CASSGTGGAINEKLFF.

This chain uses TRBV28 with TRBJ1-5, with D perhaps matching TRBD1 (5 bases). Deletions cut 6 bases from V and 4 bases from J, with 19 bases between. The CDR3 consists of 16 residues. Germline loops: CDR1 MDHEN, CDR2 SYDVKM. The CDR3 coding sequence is TGTGCCAGCAGACAACCGGGACTCCAACAAAATCAGCCCCAGCATTTT. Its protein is CASRQPGLQQNQPQHF.

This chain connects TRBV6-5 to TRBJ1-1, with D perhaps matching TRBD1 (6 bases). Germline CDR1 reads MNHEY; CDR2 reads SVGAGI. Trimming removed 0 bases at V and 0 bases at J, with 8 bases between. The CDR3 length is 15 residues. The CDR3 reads CASSYSGQMNTEAFF. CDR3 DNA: TGTGCCAGCAGTTACTCAGGACAGATGAACACTGAAGCTTTCTTT.

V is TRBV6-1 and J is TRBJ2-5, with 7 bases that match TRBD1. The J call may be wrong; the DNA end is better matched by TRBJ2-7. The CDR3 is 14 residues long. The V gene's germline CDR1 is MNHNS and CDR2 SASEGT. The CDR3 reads CASSEVQGTYEQYF. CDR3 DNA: TGTGCCAGCAGTGAAGTACAGGGGACCTACGAGCAGTACTTC.

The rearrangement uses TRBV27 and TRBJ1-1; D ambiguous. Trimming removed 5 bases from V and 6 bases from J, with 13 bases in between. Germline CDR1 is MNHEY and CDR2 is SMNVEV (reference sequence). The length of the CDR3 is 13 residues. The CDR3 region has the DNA TGTGCCAGCAGTCGACCCCCCGGGGCTGAAGCTTTCTTT. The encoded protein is CASSRPPGAEAFF.

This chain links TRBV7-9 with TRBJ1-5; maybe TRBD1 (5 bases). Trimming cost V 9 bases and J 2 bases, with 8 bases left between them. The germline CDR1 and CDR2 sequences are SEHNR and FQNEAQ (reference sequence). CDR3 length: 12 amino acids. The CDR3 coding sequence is TGTGCCAGTGGGGCTGGCAATCAGCCCCAGCATTTT. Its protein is CASGAGNQPQHF.

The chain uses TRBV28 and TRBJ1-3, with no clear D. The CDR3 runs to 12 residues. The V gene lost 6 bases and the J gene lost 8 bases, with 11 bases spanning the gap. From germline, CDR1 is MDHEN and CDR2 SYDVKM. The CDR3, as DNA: TGTGCCAGCAGAGAGCGTCGGGACACCATATATTTT. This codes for CASRERRDTIYF.

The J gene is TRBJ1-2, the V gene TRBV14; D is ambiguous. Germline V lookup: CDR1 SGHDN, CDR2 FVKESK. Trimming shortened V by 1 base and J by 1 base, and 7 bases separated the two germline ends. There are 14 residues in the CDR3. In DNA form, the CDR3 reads TGTGCCAGCAGCCAAGCGGTTGATAACTATGGCTACACCTTC. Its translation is CASSQAVDNYGYTF.

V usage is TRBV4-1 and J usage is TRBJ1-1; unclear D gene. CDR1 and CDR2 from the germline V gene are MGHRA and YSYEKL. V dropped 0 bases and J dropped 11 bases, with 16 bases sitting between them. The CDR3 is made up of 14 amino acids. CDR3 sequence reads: CASSQEHEQPRAFF. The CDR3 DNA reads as TGCGCCAGCAGCCAAGAACACGAACAGCCTCGCGCTTTCTTT.

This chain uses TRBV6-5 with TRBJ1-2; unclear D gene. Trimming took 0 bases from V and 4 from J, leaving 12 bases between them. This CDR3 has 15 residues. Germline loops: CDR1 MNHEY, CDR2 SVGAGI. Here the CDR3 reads CASSYSTGRIYGYTF. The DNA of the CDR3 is TGTGCCAGCAGTTACTCGACCGGCAGGATCTATGGCTACACCTTC.

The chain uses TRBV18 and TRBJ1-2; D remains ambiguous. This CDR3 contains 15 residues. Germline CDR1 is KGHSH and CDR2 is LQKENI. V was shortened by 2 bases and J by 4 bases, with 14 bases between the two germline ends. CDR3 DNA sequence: TGTGCCAGCTCACCAGCGACGGACTCTAGCTATGGCTACACCTTC. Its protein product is CASSPATDSSYGYTF.

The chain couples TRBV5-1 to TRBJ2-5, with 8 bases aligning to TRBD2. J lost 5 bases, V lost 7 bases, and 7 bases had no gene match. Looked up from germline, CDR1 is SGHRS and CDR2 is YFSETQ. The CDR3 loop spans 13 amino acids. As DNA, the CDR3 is TGCGCCAGCTCCCTCCCGGGAGGGGAGACCCAGTACTTC. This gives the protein CASSLPGGETQYF.

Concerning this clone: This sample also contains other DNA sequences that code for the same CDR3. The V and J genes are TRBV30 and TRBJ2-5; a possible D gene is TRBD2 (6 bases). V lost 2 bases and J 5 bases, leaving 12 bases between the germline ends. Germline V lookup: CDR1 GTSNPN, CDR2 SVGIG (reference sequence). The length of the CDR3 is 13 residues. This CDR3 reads CAWSPRRGETQYF. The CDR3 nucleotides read TGTGCCTGGAGTCCCCGACGGGGGGAGACCCAGTACTTC.

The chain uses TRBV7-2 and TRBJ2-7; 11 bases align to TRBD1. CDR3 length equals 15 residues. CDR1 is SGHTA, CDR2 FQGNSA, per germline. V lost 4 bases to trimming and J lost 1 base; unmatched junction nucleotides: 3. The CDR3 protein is CASSYGTGGSYEQYF. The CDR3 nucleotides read TGTGCCAGCAGCTACGGGACAGGGGGATCCTACGAGCAGTACTTC.

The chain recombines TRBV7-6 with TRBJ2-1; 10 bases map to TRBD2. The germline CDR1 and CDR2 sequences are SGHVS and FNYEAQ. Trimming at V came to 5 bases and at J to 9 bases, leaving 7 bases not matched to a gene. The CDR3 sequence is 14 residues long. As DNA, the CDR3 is TGTGCCAGCAGCACAACTAGCGGGAAGACTGAGCAGTTCTTC. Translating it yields CASSTTSGKTEQFF.

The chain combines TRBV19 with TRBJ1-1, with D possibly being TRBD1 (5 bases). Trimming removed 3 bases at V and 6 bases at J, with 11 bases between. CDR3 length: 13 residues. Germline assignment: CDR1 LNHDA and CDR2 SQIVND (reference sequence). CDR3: CASSIWGGAEAFF. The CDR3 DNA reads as TGTGCCAGTAGTATTTGGGGAGGGGCTGAAGCTTTCTTT. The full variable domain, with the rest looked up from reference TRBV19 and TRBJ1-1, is DGGITQSPKYLFRKEGQNVTLSCEQNLNHDAMYWYRQDPGQGLRLIYYSQIVNDFQKGDIAEGYSVSREKKESFPLTVTSAQKNPTAFYLCASSIWGGAEAFFGQGTRLTVV.

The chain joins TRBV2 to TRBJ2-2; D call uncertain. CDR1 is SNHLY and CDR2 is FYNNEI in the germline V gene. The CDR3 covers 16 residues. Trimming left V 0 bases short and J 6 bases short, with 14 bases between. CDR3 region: CASSEATRRKSGELFF. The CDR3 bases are TGTGCCAGCAGTGAAGCAACCCGGAGAAAGTCCGGGGAGCTGTTTTTT.

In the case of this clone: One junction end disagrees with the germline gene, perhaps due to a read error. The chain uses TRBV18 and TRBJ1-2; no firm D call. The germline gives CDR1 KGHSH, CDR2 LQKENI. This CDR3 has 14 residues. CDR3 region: CASSPGGGGYDYTF. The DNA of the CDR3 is TGTGCCAGCTCACCGGGAGGTGGTGGCTATGACTACACCTTC.